This is a list of T cell receptor beta chains from one sample in a study of blood T cell repertoires in COVID-19. The data were produced by immunoSEQ multiplex PCR, yet TCRdb's version contains in-frame clones alone and is incomplete. Of under 150,000 clones in the sample, approximately 90% were seen once. Input material: peripheral blood. These receptors came from a woman in her 50s with acute or convalescent COVID-19. The CDR3 runs from the conserved cysteine through the conserved F or W. The D gene is left open where the match is weak. A clone size is listed for some rows: how often the clone was seen (once, few, many), or a class if it is expanded.

D gene	V gene	J gene	clone size	CDR3 protein	CDR3 DNA
-	TRBV9	TRBJ1-1	-	CASSPRVGRTEAFF	TGTGCCAGCAGCCCCCGGGTAGGGAGGACTGAAGCTTTCTTT
-	TRBV14	TRBJ1-1	once	CASSQERGTEAFF	TGTGCCAGCAGCCAAGAGCGGGGAACTGAAGCTTTCTTT
TRBD1	TRBV7-3	TRBJ1-1	few	CASSLDRETEAFF	TGTGCCAGCAGCTTAGACAGGGAAACTGAAGCTTTCTTT
-	TRBV12-5	TRBJ1-6	-	CASGLVTGGLRSPLHF	TGTGCTAGTGGTTTGGTGACAGGCGGTCTCCGTTCACCCCTCCACTTT
-	TRBV18	TRBJ1-3	few	CASSSHWGNGNTIYF	TGTGCCAGCTCATCCCACTGGGGCAACGGAAACACCATATATTTT
-	TRBV19	TRBJ1-4	-	CAVGGVGEKLFF	TGTGCCGTGGGGGGGGTTGGAGAAAAACTGTTTTTT
-	TRBV6-2/TRBV6-3	TRBJ1-5	once	CASSYGSAASPTRSNQPQHF	TGTGCCAGCAGTTACGGCTCCGCAGCAAGCCCCACGAGGAGCAATCAGCCCCAGCATTTT
TRBD1	TRBV4-3	TRBJ1-5	-	CASSQIRDSNQPQHF	TGCGCCAGCAGCCAAATTCGGGACAGTAATCAGCCCCAGCATTTT
-	TRBV12-5	TRBJ2-1	-	CASGLVVGGSYNEQFF	TGTGCTAGTGGTTTGGTAGTGGGGGGCTCCTACAATGAGCAGTTCTTC
TRBD1	TRBV19	TRBJ2-7	-	CASSRTDRGGHEQYF	TGTGCCAGTAGTAGGACGGACAGGGGAGGTCACGAGCAGTACTTC
-	TRBV28	TRBJ2-7	-	CASSLVSGRDGQYF	TGTGCCAGCAGTTTAGTGTCGGGGCGGGATGGGCAGTACTTC
-	TRBV28	TRBJ2-7	-	CASSLWFRRGPLHEQYF	TGTGCCAGCAGTTTATGGTTTAGGAGGGGTCCTCTACACGAGCAGTACTTC
-	TRBV2	TRBJ2-5	-	CASSEVGLRETQYF	TGTGCCAGCAGTGAAGTGGGACTCCGAGAGACCCAGTACTTC
-	TRBV7-7	TRBJ2-5	once	CASSFNKQETQYF	TGTGCTAGCAGCTTTAACAAGCAAGAGACCCAGTACTTC
TRBD2	TRBV27	TRBJ2-7	-	CASSSFAGGNEQYF	TGTGCCAGCAGTTCCTTTGCGGGAGGGAATGAGCAGTACTTC
-	TRBV7-3	TRBJ2-1	few	CASSFFHSSYNEQFF	TGTGCCAGCAGCTTCTTCCACAGCTCCTACAATGAGCAGTTCTTC